This T cell receptor (beta chain) was captured in a study of T cell repertoires in cytomegalovirus infection. In the study overall: Recently identified HLA-C-restricted CMV epitopes were used, and well-studied HLA-B-restricted CMV epitopes were used as well. Indications of both CMV infection and matching HLA type were provided by public TCR beta signatures. Study-level findings and limits: CMV-specific TCR beta clonotypes restricted by HLA-C were the ones dominating the ex vivo response.

CDR3 length: 15 residues. The germline V gene encodes CDR1 SGHTA and CDR2 FQGNSA. Trimming stripped 0 bases from V and 3 bases from J, with 10 bases between. MiXCR, applied by TCRdb to the reads, yields one record per CDR3 protein. The top ten hold more than 55% of the sample, which has more than 45,000 distinct CDR3 sequences, about 18% seen once. Notes on this clonotype: Its antigen remains unknown.

The sequence came from a human donor in good health (CMV status not recorded). Some clones in this sample may be carry-over from other donors' samples. This material consisted of CD8+ T cells from cultured PBMCs, taken from culture after CMV antigen stimulation. The chain joins TRBV7-2 to TRBJ2-3; D possibly uses TRBD1 or TRBD2 (5 bases each). The CDR3 region is CASSLAVGVTDTQYF. The CDR3 region has the DNA TGTGCCAGCAGCTTAGCGGTGGGGGTGACAGATACGCAGTATTTT.